This record concerns one TCR beta chain sequence. The target antigen is unknown. This entry comes from a study of blood T cells in healthy people across ages. Whole-study findings and limits: Higher naive T cell percentage went strongly together with higher TCR beta diversity. PBMCs went unsorted, and a conclusive naive versus antigen-experienced comparison was therefore prevented. Nothing was known about donor CMV status, and this possibly confounded expanded clonotype changes.

PCR was performed a second time for roughly 7 to 11 cycles using a sample-barcoded 5' primer and a J-beta primer mix. TCRdb re-called the 5' RACE reads through MiXCR, storing one row per CDR3 protein. There are approximately 580,000 distinct CDR3 sequences in the sample; less than 25% occur only once, and roughly 9% lies in the top ten. This sample also belongs to another study, concerning T cells of mothers and their children. As that report states: Sequencing got over 8 million TCR beta CDR3 reads from each mother and several million from each child.

This TCR derives from a boy aged 5-17 years in good health. The sample taken for sequencing was blood.

This CDR3 is CASSLGGQGRQPQHF. In DNA, the CDR3 is TGCGCCAGCAGCTTGGGCGGACAGGGCCGGCAGCCCCAGCATTTT. The chain recombines TRBV5-1 with TRBJ1-5; 8 bases align to TRBD1. Trimming removed 0 bases from V and 7 bases from J; junction bases left unmatched: 6. The germline CDR1 and CDR2 sequences are SGHRS and YFSETQ. The CDR3 is made up of 15 amino acids.